This T cell receptor (beta chain) was captured by sequencing in a study of pediatric ulcerative colitis. General study points: A couple of patients had blood samples with substantially reduced template counts. Repertoires came from total lymphocyte DNA, so rare subsets like regulatory T cells may be missed.

The method was immunoSEQ multiplex PCR; TCRdb's version includes in-frame clones alone and lacks a portion of them. The sample contains fewer than 40,000 clones, less than 85% of which appear only once. The diagnostic colonoscopy in ulcerative colitis patients preceded any immunosuppressive treatment. The CDR3 is 20 amino acids. V lost 0 bases to trimming and J lost 3 bases, with 29 bases between them. Germline CDR1 and CDR2: GTSNPN and SVGIG (reference sequence). Notes on this clone: Its antigen remains unidentified. Different DNA sequences within this sample yield the same CDR3.

The origin of this receptor is a girl aged 5 to 17 with moderate ulcerative colitis. This chain links TRBV30 with TRBJ1-1, with D maybe TRBD1 (6 bases). The sample consisted of blood. As DNA, the CDR3 is TGTGCCTGGAGTGTGTACGGGGGTTGGAATGTAAAGACAGGCGACACTGAAGCTTTCTTT. Translated, it gives CAWSVYGGWNVKTGDTEAFF.